This passage covers 9 T cell receptor beta chains from one sample sequenced in a study of T cell responses to AZD1222 COVID-19 vaccine. Assay used: immunoSEQ multiplex PCR; TCRdb lists only in-frame clones, some missing. The sample comprises more than 150,000 clones, 80% to 95% of which are singletons, and approximately 1.9% rests with the top ten. Sample: peripheral blood, taken 28 days after the second AZD1222 dose. All receptors come from an adult who received the AZD1222 COVID-19 vaccine.

This clone appeared a single time. Written as DNA, the CDR3 is TGTGCCAGCCATGGGGAACGGAGCACTGAAGCTTTCTTT. As protein: CASHGERSTEAFF. This chain joins TRBV28 and TRBJ1-1; D is ambiguous. CDR3 length: 13 residues. Germline V gives CDR1 MDHEN, CDR2 SYDVKM. The ends were cut back, 8 bases at V and 4 bases at J, with 14 bases in the middle.

The chain joins TRBV12-3 or TRBV12-4 to TRBJ2-7; no definite D call. V lost 3 bases, J lost 6 bases, and 12 bases lay in between. The CDR3 covers 13 residues. The CDR3 loop reads CASSLLGKGEQYF. In DNA, the CDR3 is TGTGCCAGCAGTTTGTTAGGGAAGGGCGAGCAGTACTTC.

This rearrangement joins TRBV7-2 to TRBJ2-7, with D perhaps TRBD2 (6 bases). The CDR3 runs to 16 residues. Trimming removed 5 bases from V and 3 bases from J, with 20 bases in between. The germline V gene has CDR1 SGHTA and CDR2 FQGNSA. CDR3 in amino acids: CASSLHPGLTVYEQYF. The CDR3 DNA follows: TGTGCCAGCAGCCTCCACCCGGGACTGACTGTCTACGAGCAGTACTTC.

The chain joins TRBV19 to TRBJ1-3; possibly TRBD1 for D (6 bases). Germline V CDR1 and CDR2: LNHDA, SQIVND (reference sequence). With 5 bases removed from V and 3 bases from J, the gap between germline ends came to 20 bases. This CDR3 region has 17 residues. The CDR3: CASSSGAGPAGGNTIYF. The CDR3 bases are TGTGCCAGTAGTTCGGGGGCGGGCCCCGCCGGTGGAAACACCATATATTTT.

V is TRBV11-3 and J is TRBJ2-5, with no clear D. Germline V gene data show CDR1 as SGHNT and CDR2 as YENEEA. The V and J ends lost 5 bases and 4 bases respectively, with 8 bases between them. The CDR3 spans 12 residues. The DNA of the CDR3 is TGTGCCAGCAGCCTGGCAGGAGAGACCCAGTACTTC. This gives the protein CASSLAGETQYF.

V gene TRBV7-3 combines with J gene TRBJ2-1; TRBD1 aligns across 10 bases. Germline CDR1 and CDR2: SGHTA and FQGTGA. J lost 7 bases, V lost 3 bases, and 18 bases had no gene match. The CDR3 contains 19 residues. CDR3 region: CASSLFGGTGETLGNEQFF. Written as DNA, the CDR3 is TGTGCCAGCAGCTTGTTTGGGGGGACAGGGGAGACCCTTGGTAATGAGCAGTTCTTC. The variable domain in full, completed from reference TRBV7-3 and TRBJ2-1, reads GAGVSQTPSNKVTEKGKYVELRCDPISGHTALYWYRQSLGQGPEFLIYFQGTGAADDSGLPNDRFFAVRPEGSVSTLKIQRTERGDSAVYLCASSLFGGTGETLGNEQFFGPGTRLTVL.

V usage is TRBV6-5 and J usage is TRBJ1-1; D is possibly TRBD1 (5 bases). Germline-derived CDR1 and CDR2 are MNHEY and SVGAGI. V was shortened by 9 bases and J by 5 bases, with 10 bases between the two germline ends. This CDR3 is built from 11 residues. Here the CDR3 reads CASMGRTEAFF. Here the CDR3 DNA reads TGTGCCAGTATGGGGCGGACTGAAGCTTTCTTT.

The chain combines TRBV10-3 with TRBJ1-2; possibly TRBD1 for D (6 bases). Trimming stripped 4 bases from V and 8 bases from J, with 17 bases between. Germline CDR1 and CDR2: ENHRY and SYGVKD. The CDR3 covers 14 residues. The CDR3 reads CAISGGHMEGGYTF. In DNA form, the CDR3 reads TGTGCCATCAGTGGGGGACACATGGAGGGCGGCTACACCTTC.

This clone was counted a single time. The V call is TRBV18, the J call TRBJ1-1, with unresolved D. CDR3 length: 13 amino acids. The germline CDR1 and CDR2 sequences are KGHSH and LQKENI. V was cut by 6 bases and J by 2 bases, with 10 bases left in between. The CDR3 here is CASSSAGNTEAFF. DNA of the CDR3: TGTGCCAGCTCGTCGGCGGGAAACACTGAAGCTTTCTTT.